These T cell receptor beta chains were read from a single sample in a study of blood T cell repertoires in COVID-19. The protocol was immunoSEQ multiplex PCR, while the TCRdb copy is restricted to in-frame clones and leaves out a portion. Of about 46,000 clones in the sample, roughly 86% were seen once. The specimen sequenced was peripheral blood. Receptor source: a man in his fifties or sixties with active or convalescent COVID-19. Each CDR3 is given with its conserved first and last residue. A D gene is named only where the DNA matches it firmly. For some rows the clone size is stated as once, few or many, or as a class when expanded; others skip it.

>TRBV10-3|TRBD2|TRBJ2-1|NA
CAISDRGGDNEQFF
TGTGCCATCAGTGATCGCGGGGGAGACAATGAGCAGTTCTTC
>TRBV5-5|NA|TRBJ1-2|NA
CASSPELSFTGPYGYTF
TGTGCCAGCAGCCCTGAATTGTCCTTTACAGGACCGTATGGCTACACCTTC
>TRBV5-4|NA|TRBJ2-1|NA
CASSWGGPAYNEQFF
TGTGCCAGCAGCTGGGGGGGGCCCGCCTACAATGAGCAGTTCTTC
>TRBV2|NA|TRBJ1-2|NA
CASSEARTAGGYGYTF
TGTGCCAGCAGTGAAGCTCGGACAGCTGGTGGGTATGGCTACACCTTC
>TRBV18|TRBD1|TRBJ1-2|NA
CASSPTDRDGYTF
TGTGCCAGCTCACCCACAGACAGGGATGGCTACACCTTC
>TRBV7-7|NA|TRBJ2-2|NA
CASAPGHRALTLGTGELFF
TGTGCCAGCGCGCCGGGACACAGGGCTCTCACGCTCGGCACCGGGGAGCTGTTTTTT
>TRBV5-6|NA|TRBJ1-1|NA
CASSFFGEGNTEAFF
TGTGCCAGCAGCTTCTTTGGGGAGGGCAACACTGAAGCTTTCTTT
>TRBV6-5|TRBD1|TRBJ1-6|NA
CATRDQQGPPLHF
TGTGCCACCCGGGACCAACAGGGGCCACCCCTCCACTTT
>TRBV5-1|TRBD1|TRBJ1-2|NA
CASSLNRGPSNYGYTF
TGCGCCAGCAGCTTGAACAGGGGGCCCTCTAACTATGGCTACACCTTC
>TRBV29-1|TRBD1|TRBJ2-7|NA
CSVEEGQGRYF
TGCAGCGTTGAAGAGGGACAGGGACGGTACTTC
>TRBV9|TRBD1|TRBJ1-4|NA
CASSGGTGGNEKLFF
TGTGCCAGCAGCGGGGGGACAGGCGGTAATGAAAAACTGTTTTTT
>TRBV5-1|NA|TRBJ1-2|few
CASSLTGANYGYTF
TGCGCCAGCAGCTTGACAGGTGCTAACTATGGCTACACCTTC
>TRBV3-1/TRBV3-2|NA|TRBJ2-7|NA
CASSPDSYEEQYF
TGTGCCAGCAGCCCCGACAGTTACGAAGAGCAGTACTTC
>TRBV15|TRBD1|TRBJ1-2|NA
CATSRDRTGFGYTF
TGTGCCACCAGCAGAGATAGGACAGGTTTCGGCTACACCTTC
>TRBV28|TRBD1|TRBJ2-5|NA
CASSDQGAGGGETQYF
TGTGCCAGCAGTGATCAGGGGGCTGGTGGTGGAGAGACCCAGTACTTC
>TRBV5-5|NA|TRBJ2-7|once
CASSLDSGSGSYEQYF
TGTGCCAGCAGCTTGGACTCGGGATCAGGCTCCTACGAGCAGTACTTC
>TRBV18|NA|TRBJ1-2|NA
CASSPRAGGEYGYTF
TGTGCCAGCTCACCACGGGCCGGGGGGGAGTATGGCTACACCTTC
>TRBV5-5|NA|TRBJ2-1|many
CASSLGTDVYNEQFF
TGTGCCAGCAGCTTGGGGACAGACGTCTACAATGAGCAGTTCTTC
>TRBV3-1/TRBV3-2|NA|TRBJ2-7|NA
CASSHPGALAYEQYF
TGTGCCAGCAGCCATCCAGGGGCCTTGGCCTACGAGCAGTACTTC
>TRBV18|NA|TRBJ1-2|once
CASSRVGRALAKDGYTF
TGTGCCAGCTCGCGAGTGGGCAGGGCTTTGGCGAAGGATGGCTACACCTTC
>TRBV19|NA|TRBJ1-2|NA
CASNLRQANYGYTF
TGTGCCAGTAACCTCAGACAAGCTAACTATGGCTACACCTTC
>TRBV9|NA|TRBJ1-2|NA
CASSATAGGSYGYTF
TGTGCCAGCAGCGCGACGGCGGGCGGAAGCTATGGCTACACCTTC